The 30 T cell receptor beta chains in this list originate from one sample, sequenced in a study of OX40 agonist ivuxolimab in advanced cancers. Only in-frame clones appear in the TCRdb table, and some are missing; sequencing was by immunoSEQ multiplex PCR. The profile shows 40,000 to 55,000 clones, 90% of them singletons. Here the sequenced sample was CD4+ or CD8+ T cells sorted from blood, taken in a trial of the OX40 agonist ivuxolimab. These receptors originate from an adult with an advanced solid tumor such as melanoma, head and neck, liver or kidney cancer.

This sequence joins TRBV30 and TRBJ2-1; 12 bases line up with TRBD2. Unmatched junction bases numbered 18, after V lost 1 base and J lost 8 bases. Germline values: CDR1 GTSNPN, CDR2 SVGIG (reference sequence). This CDR3 has 19 residues. The CDR3 sequence is CAWSDKTTRLAGASYEQFF. CDR3 DNA sequence: TGTGCCTGGAGTGATAAAACAACCAGACTAGCGGGAGCTTCATATGAGCAGTTCTTC.

This clone was seen only a few times. The chain couples TRBV6-1 to TRBJ1-2; D unclear. The CDR3 runs 16 residues. Germline CDR1 reads MNHNS; CDR2 reads SASEGT. With 3 bases removed from V and 6 bases from J, the gap between germline ends came to 20 bases. Here the CDR3 DNA reads TGTGCCAGCAGTGAGGCTGGGCCAGTAAGATCCGATGGCTACACCTTC. Translation gives CASSEAGPVRSDGYTF.

This clone was observed a handful of times. The chain combines TRBV7-9 with TRBJ2-5, with D perhaps matching TRBD1 (5 bases). The CDR3 has 14 amino acids. Trimming removed 3 bases at V and 7 bases at J, with 15 bases between. CDR1 and CDR2 from the germline V gene are SEHNR and FQNEAQ (reference sequence). The CDR3 here is CASSFLGVLGTQYF. CDR3 DNA: TGTGCCAGCAGCTTTCTAGGGGTTCTGGGGACCCAGTACTTC.

Only one count was recorded for this clone. The rearrangement joins TRBV19 to TRBJ2-2, with D perhaps being TRBD1 or TRBD2 (6 bases each). Looked up from germline, CDR1 is LNHDA and CDR2 is SQIVND (reference sequence). The CDR3 is 16 amino acids. Trimming pared 3 bases from V and 5 bases from J, leaving 16 bases between. The CDR3 reads CASSIFGGPGTGELFF. In nucleotides, the CDR3 is TGTGCCAGTAGTATTTTTGGGGGGCCGGGAACCGGGGAGCTGTTTTTT.

V gene TRBV28 combines with J gene TRBJ2-1; 9 nucleotides line up with TRBD1. V trimming: 4 bases; J trimming: 3 bases; junction bases outside the gene matches: 4. This CDR3 has 15 amino acids. CDR1 MDHEN and CDR2 SYDVKM come from the germline V gene. The CDR3 is CASSSGQGYYNEQFF. In nucleotides, the CDR3 is TGTGCCAGCAGTTCGGGACAGGGTTACTACAATGAGCAGTTCTTC.

CDR3 loop: CAWSADTGTEAFF. The CDR3 nucleotides read TGTGCCTGGAGTGCTGACACGGGCACTGAAGCTTTCTTT. The V and J genes are TRBV30 and TRBJ1-1; D is ambiguous. Trimming removed 1 base from V and 4 bases from J, with 10 bases in between. CDR3 length: 13 residues. The germline gives CDR1 GTSNPN, CDR2 SVGIG (reference sequence).

The rearrangement uses TRBV5-1 and TRBJ2-5; D is unresolved. CDR1 is SGHRS, CDR2 YFSETQ, per germline. Trimming removed 4 bases from V and 2 bases from J, with 15 bases in between. CDR3 length: 15 amino acids. CDR3 amino acids: CASSQLLPGQETQYF. The CDR3 DNA reads TGCGCCAGCAGCCAACTTTTGCCAGGACAAGAGACCCAGTACTTC. The full variable domain, its missing parts supplied by reference TRBV5-1 and TRBJ2-5, is KAGVTQTPRYLIKTRGQQVTLSCSPISGHRSVSWYQQTPGQGLQFLFEYFSETQRNKGNFPGRFSGRQFSNSRSEMNVSTLELGDSALYLCASSQLLPGQETQYFGPGTRLLVL.

V and J are TRBV19 and TRBJ2-7; TRBD2 aligns across 8 bases. The CDR3 runs to 16 residues. Germline values: CDR1 LNHDA, CDR2 SQIVND (reference sequence). The V segment lost 5 bases and the J segment 2 bases; nucleotides outside the gene matches: 11. The CDR3 is CASSPRTSLPPYEQYF. The CDR3 DNA reads as TGTGCCAGTAGTCCCAGGACTAGCCTCCCTCCCTACGAGCAGTACTTC.

CDR3 loop: CASSLPGGNTEAFF. DNA of the CDR3: TGTGCCAGCAGTTTACCAGGAGGGAACACTGAAGCTTTCTTT. The V gene is TRBV28, the J gene TRBJ1-1; D remains ambiguous. Germline V CDR1 and CDR2: MDHEN, SYDVKM. This CDR3 is built from 14 residues. Trimming took off 2 bases at V and 1 base at J, with 8 bases between the two ends.

The chain recombines TRBV7-3 with TRBJ2-7; D call uncertain. CDR1 is SGHTA and CDR2 is FQGTGA in the germline V gene. Trimming pared 6 bases from V and 6 bases from J, leaving 9 bases between. The CDR3 is made up of 11 amino acids. CDR3 in DNA: TGTGCCAGCAGAACTATAAGCGAGCAGTACTTC. The encoded protein is CASRTISEQYF.

V gene TRBV5-1 combines with J gene TRBJ1-4; a weak D match, TRBD1 (6 bases). This CDR3 region has 14 residues. V was pared by 3 bases and J by 4 bases, with 10 bases between. Germline V gene sequence: CDR1 SGHRS, CDR2 YFSETQ. The CDR3 DNA reads as TGCGCCAGCAGCTCAGGGGTGGGTAATGAAAAACTGTTTTTT. This codes for CASSSGVGNEKLFF. Based on the CDR3 plus reference TRBV5-1 and TRBJ1-4, the full variable domain is KAGVTQTPRYLIKTRGQQVTLSCSPISGHRSVSWYQQTPGQGLQFLFEYFSETQRNKGNFPGRFSGRQFSNSRSEMNVSTLELGDSALYLCASSSGVGNEKLFFGSGTQLSVL.

V gene TRBV11-2 combines with J gene TRBJ2-1, with 10 nucleotides matching TRBD2. The germline V gene has CDR1 SGHAT and CDR2 FQNNGV. The CDR3 is made up of 18 amino acids. Trimming removed 2 bases from V and 7 bases from J; junction bases left unmatched: 14. CDR3 protein: CASSLSPGLAGVGNEQFF. CDR3 nucleotides: TGTGCCAGCAGCTTATCCCCCGGGCTAGCGGGAGTGGGTAATGAGCAGTTCTTC.

The V call is TRBV2, the J call TRBJ1-4; no firm D call. This CDR3 is built from 15 residues. The V gene's germline CDR1 is SNHLY and CDR2 FYNNEI. The V gene lost 7 bases and the J gene lost 8 bases, with 20 bases spanning the gap. The CDR3, as DNA: TGTGCCAGCAAGACCGATCTGGGGAGAGGGGAAAAACTGTTTTTT. Translating gives CASKTDLGRGEKLFF.

V and J are TRBV15 and TRBJ2-3; D unresolved. There are 16 residues in the CDR3. Trimming stripped 0 bases from V and 0 bases from J, with 10 bases between. Germline CDR1 and CDR2: LNHNV and YYDKDF (reference sequence). CDR3 DNA sequence: TGTGCCACCAGCAGAGAATCAGCCCTTAGCACAGATACGCAGTATTTT. This translates into CATSRESALSTDTQYF.

The V call is TRBV5-5, the J call TRBJ2-7, with 9 bases lining up with TRBD2. The CDR3 sequence is 15 residues long. Unmatched junction bases numbered 5, after V lost 1 base and J lost 3 bases. CDR1 and CDR2 (germline): SGHKS, YYEKEE (reference sequence). The DNA of the CDR3 is TGTGCCAGCAGCTTGAGCGGGAGGAGACACTACGAGCAGTACTTC. Encoded protein: CASSLSGRRHYEQYF.

The rearrangement links TRBV6-1 to TRBJ1-5; D possibly corresponds to TRBD1 (6 bases). Trimming left V 0 bases short and J 3 bases short, with 9 bases between. The CDR3 totals 15 residues. Germline CDR1 MNHNS, CDR2 SASEGT. CDR3 amino acids: CASSEAGGANQPQHF. For the CDR3, the DNA is TGTGCCAGCAGTGAAGCGGGGGGGGCCAATCAGCCCCAGCATTTT.

The rearrangement links TRBV5-6 to TRBJ1-1; 10 bases line up with TRBD1. This CDR3 contains 15 residues. Germline values: CDR1 SGHDT, CDR2 YYEEEE. The V and J ends lost 7 bases and 1 base, in that order; junction bases with no gene match: 7. CDR3 DNA: TGTGCCAGCTACCGCCGGACAGGGGGGAACACTGAAGCTTTCTTT. Translated: CASYRRTGGNTEAFF.

This chain links TRBV28 with TRBJ2-7; 8 bases match TRBD2. Germline V gene data show CDR1 as MDHEN and CDR2 as SYDVKM. V gave up 7 bases and J gave up 4 bases; unmatched junction bases: 12. The CDR3 is 15 amino acids. The chain's CDR3 is CASTQPGLGDYEQYF. In DNA, the CDR3 is TGTGCCAGCACCCAGCCGGGACTAGGTGATTACGAGCAGTACTTC.

The CDR3 sequence is CASSYGGRGETQYF. The CDR3 bases are TGTGCCAGCAGCTACGGCGGGAGGGGAGAGACCCAGTACTTC. V gene TRBV5-4 combines with J gene TRBJ2-5; 9 bases fit TRBD2. This CDR3 contains 14 residues. Germline assignment: CDR1 SGHNT and CDR2 YYREEE (reference sequence). V gave up 3 bases and J gave up 4 bases; unmatched junction bases: 4. Complete variable domain (other parts from reference TRBV5-4 and TRBJ2-5): ETGVTQSPTHLIKTRGQQVTLRCSSQSGHNTVSWYQQALGQGPQFIFQYYREEENGRGNFPPRFSGLQFPNYSSELNVNALELDDSALYLCASSYGGRGETQYFGPGTRLLVL.

V gene TRBV5-1 combines with J gene TRBJ1-1; 7 bases align to TRBD1. Per the germline V gene, CDR1 is SGHRS and CDR2 is YFSETQ. This CDR3 contains 14 residues. V trimming: 3 bases; J trimming: 5 bases; junction bases outside the gene matches: 7. The CDR3: CASSSQGVGTEAFF. The CDR3, as DNA: TGCGCCAGCAGCTCCCAGGGGGTGGGTACTGAAGCTTTCTTT.

In its sample, this clone was seen a few times. V usage is TRBV5-8 and J usage is TRBJ2-3; TRBD2 matches 9 bases. After removal of 0 bases from V and 2 bases from J, the junction contained 4 bases not matched to a gene. Germline CDR1 SGHTS, CDR2 YDEGEE. This CDR3 region has 16 residues. CDR3 coding DNA: TGTGCCAGCAGCTTGGGTGTAGCGGGGGACACAGATACGCAGTATTTT. Translation: CASSLGVAGDTDTQYF.

In its sample, this clone was seen once. This chain links TRBV5-1 with TRBJ2-3; 12 bases agree with TRBD2. The ends lost 4 bases at V and 2 bases at J; junction bases unmatched: 5. CDR3 size: 16 residues. The germline V gene has CDR1 SGHRS and CDR2 YFSETQ. The CDR3 nucleotides read TGCGCCAGCAGCACCGGACTAGCGGGGTCCACAGATACGCAGTATTTT. Protein product: CASSTGLAGSTDTQYF.

The chain couples TRBV6-1 to TRBJ2-5; D is unresolved. Germline assignment: CDR1 MNHNS and CDR2 SASEGT. V dropped 5 bases and J dropped 5 bases, with 6 bases sitting between them. The CDR3 length is 11 residues. The CDR3 is CASSPLETQYF. The CDR3 DNA is TGTGCCAGCAGTCCCCTTGAGACCCAGTACTTC.

The V and J genes are TRBV5-1 and TRBJ1-1, with D tentatively TRBD1 (5 bases). The ends were cut back, 4 bases at V and 10 bases at J, with 14 bases in the middle. This CDR3 is 12 amino acids long. Germline assignment: CDR1 SGHRS and CDR2 YFSETQ. CDR3: CASSIGTSGAFF. The CDR3, as DNA: TGCGCCAGCAGCATTGGGACTTCTGGAGCTTTCTTT.

This clone is a singleton in its sample. The chain links TRBV2 to TRBJ2-5; D is undetermined. Looked up from germline, CDR1 is SNHLY and CDR2 is FYNNEI. CDR3 length: 15 residues. Between the trimmed V and J ends, which lost 4 bases and 1 base, there was a span of 13 bases. The CDR3 region has the DNA TGTGCCAGCAGTGTTGGTCTCGGTAGCCAAGAGACCCAGTACTTC. This sequence encodes CASSVGLGSQETQYF.

The chain is built from TRBV6-5 and TRBJ2-1; TRBD1 or TRBD2 may be the D gene (5 bases each). Trimming shortened V by 5 bases and J by 4 bases, and 15 bases separated the two germline ends. Germline lookup yields CDR1 MNHEY and CDR2 SVGAGI. CDR3 size: 15 residues. CDR3 residues: CASSTLRDPYNEQFF. The CDR3 DNA reads TGTGCCAGCAGTACCCTCCGGGACCCGTACAATGAGCAGTTCTTC.

The chain is built from TRBV14 and TRBJ1-4; D is unresolved. Deletions cut 0 bases from V and 14 bases from J, with 13 bases between. The V gene's germline CDR1 is SGHDN and CDR2 FVKESK. The CDR3 sequence is 13 residues long. CDR3 in amino acids: CASSQDLRGRLFF. CDR3 sequence (DNA): TGTGCCAGCAGCCAAGATTTGCGAGGGCGGCTGTTTTTT.

This clone was seen only once. This chain links TRBV30 with TRBJ2-3; 9 positions match TRBD2. Germline V gene sequence: CDR1 GTSNPN, CDR2 SVGIG (reference sequence). Losses at the gene ends were 3 bases for V and 9 bases for J; bases not matched to a gene: 4. This CDR3 contains 12 residues. The CDR3 loop reads CAWSPSGTTQYF. CDR3 bases: TGTGCCTGGAGCCCTAGCGGGACGACGCAGTATTTT.

This clone occurred once. This chain links TRBV10-3 with TRBJ2-3; D is undetermined. This CDR3 is 13 amino acids long. The germline V gene has CDR1 ENHRY and CDR2 SYGVKD. V lost 6 bases, J lost 1 base, and 8 bases lay in between. Here the CDR3 DNA reads TGTGCCATCAGGGACGGTGGCACAGATACGCAGTATTTT. It specifies CAIRDGGTDTQYF.

This chain connects TRBV7-2 to TRBJ1-3, with D perhaps matching TRBD1 (5 bases). This CDR3 has 14 amino acids. Germline CDR1 SGHTA, CDR2 FQGNSA. Trimming took 6 bases from V and 0 from J, leaving 9 bases between them. The CDR3: CASRSGFSGNTIYF. The DNA for the CDR3 is TGTGCCAGCAGGTCAGGGTTCTCTGGAAACACCATATATTTT. The full variable domain, rest sourced from reference TRBV7-2 and TRBJ1-3, is GAGVSQSPSNKVTEKGKDVELRCDPISGHTALYWYRQSLGQGLEFLIYFQGNSAPDKSGLPSDRFSAERTGGSVSTLTIQRTQQEDSAVYLCASRSGFSGNTIYFGEGSWLTVV.